One and the same sample provided the 10 T cell receptor beta chains below, sequenced in a study of blood T cell repertoires in COVID-19. Libraries were prepared by immunoSEQ multiplex PCR; TCRdb keeps only in-frame clonotypes and omits some of them. Among about 88,000 clones listed, 90% were seen once. Sequences were obtained from peripheral blood. Every receptor here comes from a man younger than 35 with COVID-19, enrolled during active disease.

This rearrangement joins TRBV12-3 or TRBV12-4 to TRBJ2-2; TRBD1 might be the D (6 bases). V lost 10 bases and J lost 6, with 15 bases in between. The length of the CDR3 is 13 residues. CDR3 bases: TGTGCCAACACGTTACAGGGCCCCGGGGAGCTGTTTTTT. Translation gives CANTLQGPGELFF.

The chain combines TRBV18 with TRBJ2-1; tentatively, D is TRBD1 (6 bases). The V end was cut by 4 bases, the J end by 8 bases, with 9 bases between. The CDR3 is 12 amino acids. Germline V gene sequence: CDR1 KGHSH, CDR2 LQKENI. The CDR3 loop reads CASSHRVDEQFF. The CDR3, as DNA: TGTGCCAGCTCACACAGGGTTGATGAGCAGTTCTTC.

V is TRBV15 and J is TRBJ2-3; 8 bases map to TRBD2. Trimming cost V 2 bases and J 2 bases; bases outside gene matches: 6. Germline CDR1 reads LNHNV; CDR2 reads YYDKDF (reference sequence). The CDR3 runs 16 residues. The CDR3 nucleotides are TGTGCCACCAGCAGACGCCGACTAGCGAACACAGATACGCAGTATTTT. It translates to CATSRRRLANTDTQYF.

Concerning this clone itself: The junction shows a germline mismatch at one end, possibly a read error. The rearrangement joins TRBV28 to TRBJ1-4, with TRBD1 as a possible D gene (6 bases). The CDR3 loop spans 15 amino acids. Germline CDR1 and CDR2: MDHEN and SYDVKM. The CDR3 DNA follows: TGTGCCAGCAGTGATGACCCAGGGGAGTATGAAAAACTGCTTTTT. It yields the protein CASSDDPGEYEKLLF.

The chain carries TRBV30 and TRBJ2-5; D is undetermined. The CDR3 loop spans 14 amino acids. Germline V lookup: CDR1 GTSNPN, CDR2 SVGIG (reference sequence). Trimming took 0 bases from V and 1 from J, leaving 9 bases between them. The CDR3 is CAWSVTETQETQYF. DNA of the CDR3: TGTGCCTGGAGTGTCACAGAGACCCAAGAGACCCAGTACTTC.

This chain links TRBV7-9 with TRBJ2-2; D is ambiguous. The CDR3 is 14 residues long. V lost 11 bases to trimming and J lost 2 bases, with 15 bases between them. CDR1 SEHNR and CDR2 FQNEAQ come from the germline V gene (reference sequence). CDR3 nucleotides: TGTGCCTGCAAATGGGCAGGCAACACCGGGGAGCTGTTTTTT. Amino acid sequence: CACKWAGNTGELFF.

The V call is TRBV6-5, the J call TRBJ1-5; D uncertain. Germline CDR1 MNHEY, CDR2 SVGAGI. V dropped 5 bases and J dropped 1 base, with 12 bases sitting between them. CDR3 length equals 15 residues. The CDR3 DNA follows: TGTGCCAGCAGTACCAGCCCGGAGAGCAATCAGCCCCAGCATTTT. This encodes CASSTSPESNQPQHF.

The rearrangement uses TRBV30 and TRBJ2-1, with 11 nucleotides matching TRBD2. CDR3 length: 15 residues. The germline CDR1 and CDR2 sequences are GTSNPN and SVGIG (reference sequence). V was clipped by 3 bases and J by 2 bases; unmatched bases: 3. The CDR3 loop is CAWSALAGAYNEQFF. Here the CDR3 DNA reads TGTGCCTGGAGCGCACTAGCGGGAGCCTACAATGAGCAGTTCTTC.

This rearrangement joins TRBV13 to TRBJ2-7, with D perhaps matching TRBD2 (6 bases). Trimming removed 0 bases from V and 7 bases from J, with 7 bases in between. The CDR3 extends over 12 amino acids. The germline CDR1 and CDR2 sequences are PRHDT and FYEKMQ (reference sequence). CDR3 DNA: TGTGCCAGCAGCTTAGGTCGGGGGGAGCAGTACTTC. Translation gives CASSLGRGEQYF.

The chain links TRBV7-6 to TRBJ2-7, with TRBD1 matching 9 bases. CDR1 is SGHVS, CDR2 FNYEAQ, per germline. V was pared by 4 bases and J by 1 base, with 2 bases of the junction left unmatched. The CDR3 sequence is 14 residues long. The CDR3: CASSSGTGSYEQYF. CDR3 DNA: TGTGCCAGCAGCTCCGGGACAGGGTCCTACGAGCAGTACTTC.